The entry below describes one T cell receptor (beta chain). Its antigen is still unknown. This sample was included in a study of OX40 agonist ivuxolimab in advanced cancers. Germline V CDR1 and CDR2: SNHLY, FYNNEI. Trimming at V came to 9 bases and at J to 1 base, leaving 3 bases not matched to a gene. The CDR3 contains 14 residues. Some clones are missing from TCRdb's copy, which holds only in-frame ones; the method was immunoSEQ multiplex PCR. The profile shows about 68,000 clones, roughly 80% of them singletons. Study observations and caveats: Dose levels from 0.1 to 3.0 mg/kg saw CD4+ and CD8+ blood T cells expand clonally by week 6. CD8+ T cells showed, on average, more clonal expansion than CD4+ cells.

This clonotype originated in an adult with an advanced solid tumor such as melanoma, head and neck, liver or kidney cancer. The source material was CD4+ or CD8+ T cells sorted from blood, sampled in a trial of the OX40 agonist ivuxolimab. The rearrangement joins TRBV2 to TRBJ2-3, with 11 bases matching TRBD1. CDR3 nucleotide sequence: TGTGCCAGACGGGACAGGGGGGGCACAGATACGCAGTATTTT. As protein: CARRDRGGTDTQYF.